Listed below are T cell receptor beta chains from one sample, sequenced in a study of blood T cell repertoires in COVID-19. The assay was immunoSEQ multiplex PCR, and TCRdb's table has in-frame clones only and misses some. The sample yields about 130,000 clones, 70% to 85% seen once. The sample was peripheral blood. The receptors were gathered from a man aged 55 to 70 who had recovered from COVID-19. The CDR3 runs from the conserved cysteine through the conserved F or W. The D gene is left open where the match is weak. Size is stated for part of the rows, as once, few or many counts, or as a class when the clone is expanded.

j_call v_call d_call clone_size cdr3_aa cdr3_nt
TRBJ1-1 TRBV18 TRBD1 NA CASSRDSKNTEAFF TGTGCCAGCTCGCGGGACAGCAAGAACACTGAAGCTTTCTTT
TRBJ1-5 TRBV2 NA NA CASDSRRQGLTSQPQHF TGTGCCAGCGATTCAAGGCGGCAGGGGTTAACTAGTCAGCCCCAGCATTTT
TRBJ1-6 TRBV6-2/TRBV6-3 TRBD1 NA CASSTVGRGANSPLHF TGTGCCAGCAGTACAGTAGGCAGGGGGGCTAATTCACCCCTCCACTTT
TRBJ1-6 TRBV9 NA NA CASSVALSGDSPLHF TGTGCCAGCAGCGTAGCTCTGAGCGGTGATTCACCCCTCCACTTT
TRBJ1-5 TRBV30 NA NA CAWGTHSNQPQHF TGTGCCTGGGGGACACATAGCAATCAGCCCCAGCATTTT
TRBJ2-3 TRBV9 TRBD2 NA CASSDPSGRGDTQYF TGTGCCAGCAGCGACCCTAGCGGGAGAGGAGATACGCAGTATTTT
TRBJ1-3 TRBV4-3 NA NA CASSLTMTGFSGNTIYF TGCGCCAGCAGCCTGACGATGACAGGTTTCTCTGGAAACACCATATATTTT
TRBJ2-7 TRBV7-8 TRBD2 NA CASSLRGGTYEQYF TGTGCCAGCAGCTTACGGGGGGGCACCTACGAGCAGTACTTC
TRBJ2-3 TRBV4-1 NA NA CASSQDRAQGTTDTQYF TGCGCCAGCAGCCAAGATCGGGCGCAGGGAACCACAGATACGCAGTATTTT
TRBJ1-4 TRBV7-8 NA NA CASSSLGTATNEKLFF TGTGCCAGCAGTTCTCTCGGTACCGCAACTAATGAAAAACTGTTTTTT
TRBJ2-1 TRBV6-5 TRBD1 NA CASSPGQGALEQFF TGTGCCAGCAGCCCGGGACAGGGGGCGCTTGAGCAGTTCTTC
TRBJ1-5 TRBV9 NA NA CASSVDGGPQHF TGTGCCAGCAGCGTAGACGGAGGGCCCCAGCATTTT
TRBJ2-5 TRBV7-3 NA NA CASSVQGGQETQYF TGTGCCAGCAGCGTCCAGGGAGGCCAAGAGACCCAGTACTTC
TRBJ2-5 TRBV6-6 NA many CASSPSRDKETQYF TGTGCCAGCAGCCCCTCCCGGGATAAAGAGACCCAGTACTTC
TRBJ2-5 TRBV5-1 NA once CASSLAPGQETQYF TGCGCCAGCAGCTTGGCGCCAGGGCAAGAGACCCAGTACTTC
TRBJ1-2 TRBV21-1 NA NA CASSYRGYGYTF TGTGCCAGCAGCTACAGGGGGTATGGCTACACCTTC
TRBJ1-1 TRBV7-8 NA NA CASSPRTEAFF TGTGCCAGCAGCCCGAGGACTGAAGCTTTCTTT
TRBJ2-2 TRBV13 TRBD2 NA CASSFWTSGRRSGELFF TGTGCCAGCAGCTTCTGGACTAGCGGGAGAAGAAGTGGGGAGCTGTTTTTT
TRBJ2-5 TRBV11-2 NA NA CASSQLASGETQYF TGTGCCAGCAGCCAGCTGGCTAGTGGGGAGACCCAGTACTTC
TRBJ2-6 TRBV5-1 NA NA CASSLEQGSGANVLTF TGCGCCAGCAGCTTGGAACAGGGATCTGGGGCCAACGTCCTGACTTTC